This T cell receptor beta chain was sequenced during a study of metastatic and nonmetastatic thyroid tumors. Overall study context: Patients with malignant and benign thyroid disease provided blood and tumor or nodule tissue, whose repertoires were compared. General observations from the study: Reported TCR beta diversity, measured in blood and tumor, was significantly higher for malignant thyroid tumors than for benign nodules.

Trimming cost V 3 bases and J 8 bases, with 14 bases left between them. Germline lookup yields CDR1 MNHEY and CDR2 SMNVEV (reference sequence). The CDR3 is 14 residues long. The table lists this clone with many counts. The antigen is unknown. Per the original methods: A classifier for distant metastasis in papillary thyroid cancer was constructed using CDR3 differences observed across clinicopathological groups. Using MiXCR, TCRdb re-called clones from the PCR reads. Here the V and J calls rest on TCRdb's processing, not on the authors' analysis. The sample contains about 21,000 clones, over 25% of which appear only once. Treatment of any kind had been given to no patient before thyroid surgery.

Sequencing was performed on blood. This receptor was taken from a female donor with papillary thyroid cancer or a benign thyroid nodule (not recorded which). Some clones in this sample may be carry-over from other donors' samples. The chain links TRBV27 to TRBJ2-1; the D is unclear. The DNA of the CDR3 is TGTGCCAGCAGTTTTTACGGGCGGACCGATGAGCAGTTCTTC. Protein: CASSFYGRTDEQFF.